Listed here are 12 T cell receptor beta chains from one sample, sequenced in a study of T cell changes during pregnancy in multiple sclerosis. Here immunoSEQ multiplex PCR was the method, and the copy in TCRdb shows in-frame clones only, minus some. Of tens of thousands of clones listed, approximately 95% are singletons. This sample comprised peripheral blood, obtained in the second trimester of pregnancy. The receptors derive from a female donor in good health, enrolled as a control in a pregnancy study.

This clone was detected only once. The chain uses TRBV6-5 and TRBJ2-7; TRBD2 matches at 11 bases. V shed 5 bases, J shed 4 bases, and the junction held 7 bases outside the gene matches. This CDR3 contains 15 residues. Germline loops: CDR1 MNHEY, CDR2 SVGAGI. CDR3 DNA sequence: TGTGCCAGCAGTCAAGGACTAGCGGGCCGTTACGAGCAGTACTTC. This translates into CASSQGLAGRYEQYF.

The rearrangement links TRBV28 to TRBJ2-7; 7 nucleotides align to TRBD2. CDR1 and CDR2 (germline): MDHEN, SYDVKM. This CDR3 has 13 residues. The ends lost 6 bases at V and 0 bases at J; junction bases unmatched: 2. CDR3 region: CASSGGSSYEQYF. In nucleotides, the CDR3 is TGTGCCAGCAGCGGGGGGAGCTCCTACGAGCAGTACTTC.

The V gene is TRBV6-1, the J gene TRBJ1-6, with D possibly being TRBD1 (5 bases). Germline-derived CDR1 and CDR2 are MNHNS and SASEGT. Trimming pared 5 bases from V and 5 bases from J, leaving 13 bases between. This CDR3 spans 15 amino acids. CDR3 sequence (DNA): TGTGCCAGCAGTTTGGGACTGTCGGATAATTCACCCCTCCACTTT. Translated, it gives CASSLGLSDNSPLHF.

The chain uses TRBV5-1 and TRBJ2-1, with D perhaps TRBD1 (6 bases). The V end was cut by 3 bases, the J end by 0 bases, with 10 bases between. This CDR3 comprises 15 residues. Germline CDR1 SGHRS, CDR2 YFSETQ. The CDR3 reads CASSSGVYSYNEQFF. CDR3 bases: TGCGCCAGCAGCTCAGGGGTCTACTCCTACAATGAGCAGTTCTTC.

This chain connects TRBV5-1 to TRBJ2-5; D might be TRBD1 (7 bases). Germline values: CDR1 SGHRS, CDR2 YFSETQ. The CDR3 length is 16 residues. Trimming left V 0 bases short and J 5 bases short, with 17 bases between. Here the CDR3 DNA reads TGCGCCAGCAGCTTGGGTATAGGGGGCGCGGGGGAGACCCAGTACTTC. Protein: CASSLGIGGAGETQYF. Looking up the rest from reference TRBV5-1 and TRBJ2-5 gives the full variable domain: KAGVTQTPRYLIKTRGQQVTLSCSPISGHRSVSWYQQTPGQGLQFLFEYFSETQRNKGNFPGRFSGRQFSNSRSEMNVSTLELGDSALYLCASSLGIGGAGETQYFGPGTRLLVL.

This clone was observed a single time. This chain uses TRBV27 with TRBJ2-2; weak D call: TRBD2 (7 bases). The V and J ends lost 5 bases and 7 bases respectively, with 20 bases between them. In germline, CDR1 is MNHEY, CDR2 SMNVEV (reference sequence). This CDR3 comprises 16 residues. The CDR3 DNA reads TGTGCCAGCAGTCTCCTAGGGGGAGGGTCAAACGGGGAGCTGTTTTTT. Translating it yields CASSLLGGGSNGELFF.

The V and J genes are TRBV5-4 and TRBJ2-7, with 7 bases fitting TRBD1. The J segment lost 2 bases and the V segment lost 4 bases, leaving 12 bases of the junction unmatched. This CDR3 region has 16 residues. Germline V gene data show CDR1 as SGHNT and CDR2 as YYREEE (reference sequence). CDR3 DNA: TGTGCCAGCAGCAAGCCCCTAACCGGGACAGCCTACGAGCAGTACTTC. Translated: CASSKPLTGTAYEQYF.

V and J are TRBV5-6 and TRBJ2-1; no definite D call. Germline V gene sequence: CDR1 SGHDT, CDR2 YYEEEE. Trimming took 2 bases from V and 7 from J, leaving 10 bases between them. The CDR3 spans 13 residues. The chain's CDR3 is CASSFGQINEQFF. DNA of the CDR3: TGTGCCAGCAGCTTTGGGCAGATAAATGAGCAGTTCTTC.

The CDR3 DNA follows: TGCGCCAGCAGCCAACTACCCCTAGCGTCCTACGAGCAGTACTTC. This translates into CASSQLPLASYEQYF. This sequence joins TRBV4-1 and TRBJ2-7, with a tentative D call TRBD2 (6 bases). The V and J ends lost 2 bases and 1 base respectively, with 12 bases between them. The CDR3 totals 15 residues. The germline CDR1 and CDR2 sequences are MGHRA and YSYEKL.

The rearrangement joins TRBV7-2 to TRBJ1-2; the D gene is possibly TRBD1 (5 bases). There are 15 residues in the CDR3. Per the germline V gene, CDR1 is SGHTA and CDR2 is FQGNSA. V dropped 5 bases and J dropped 3 bases, with 16 bases sitting between them. DNA for the CDR3: TGTGCCAGCAGCCAAACACGGGGGATGCACTATGGCTACACCTTC. This codes for CASSQTRGMHYGYTF. Full variable domain (outside the CDR3, taken from reference TRBV7-2 and TRBJ1-2): GAGVSQSPSNKVTEKGKDVELRCDPISGHTALYWYRQSLGQGLEFLIYFQGNSAPDKSGLPSDRFSAERTGGSVSTLTIQRTQQEDSAVYLCASSQTRGMHYGYTFGSGTRLTVV.

J is TRBJ1-1 and V is TRBV6-1, with 9 positions matching TRBD1. From germline, CDR1 is MNHNS and CDR2 SASEGT. Unmatched junction bases numbered 5, after V lost 1 base and J lost 2 bases. The CDR3 spans 16 residues. The CDR3 sequence is CASSEVVGQGNTEAFF. The CDR3 DNA is TGTGCCAGCAGTGAAGTAGTGGGACAGGGAAACACTGAAGCTTTCTTT.

The rearrangement links TRBV9 to TRBJ1-4; D is uncertain. The germline V gene encodes CDR1 SGDLS and CDR2 YYNGEE. This CDR3 contains 13 residues. V was pared by 0 bases and J by 3 bases, with 3 bases between. The CDR3, as DNA: TGTGCCAGCAGCGTAGGGCCTAATGAAAAACTGTTTTTT. It yields the protein CASSVGPNEKLFF.